The 22 T cell receptor beta chains reported below all come from one sample, sequenced in a study of vaccination effects on CD4 cells after COVID-19. Antigen-specific CD4+ T cell clonotypes were called by their expansion after viral peptide-pool culture in ViraFEST. Having been cultured for roughly 11 days, the cells underwent CD4+ T cell isolation. Vaccination of participants consisted of two doses of either the BNT162b2 or mRNA-1273 vaccine. Sequenced by immunoSEQ multiplex PCR; TCRdb stores in-frame clones only, minus some. The sample shows more than 50,000 clones, under 80% of them seen only once. No antigen has been assigned to these receptors. The material was CD4+ T cells from PBMCs cultured with HCoV-OC43 spike peptides, obtained after COVID-19 vaccination. Subset specified: HCoV-OC43 spike overlapping peptide pool stimulation. These receptors all stem from a human donor who received a COVID-19 vaccine.

V and J are TRBV10-3 and TRBJ2-5, with 12 bases fitting TRBD2. Per germline, CDR1 ENHRY and CDR2 SYGVKD. J was trimmed by 5 bases and V by 4 bases; bases with no gene match: 14. The CDR3 sequence is 18 residues long. The CDR3 region is CAISGPRLAGAVGETQYF. CDR3 bases: TGTGCCATCAGTGGACCCCGACTAGCGGGGGCTGTAGGGGAGACCCAGTACTTC.

There are a few counts of this clone. This chain joins TRBV19 and TRBJ2-2, with unresolved D. The CDR3 totals 14 residues. Germline values: CDR1 LNHDA, CDR2 SQIVND (reference sequence). Trimming removed 5 bases at V and 0 bases at J, with 7 bases between. CDR3 residues: CASSSHSNTGELFF. CDR3 bases: TGTGCCAGTAGTTCTCATTCGAACACCGGGGAGCTGTTTTTT. The full variable domain, rest sourced from reference TRBV19 and TRBJ2-2, is DGGITQSPKYLFRKEGQNVTLSCEQNLNHDAMYWYRQDPGQGLRLIYYSQIVNDFQKGDIAEGYSVSREKKESFPLTVTSAQKNPTAFYLCASSSHSNTGELFFGEGSRLTVL.

This rearrangement joins TRBV6-1 to TRBJ1-1; D is ambiguous. With 2 bases removed from V and 2 bases from J, the gap between germline ends came to 15 bases. CDR1 and CDR2 (germline): MNHNS, SASEGT. The CDR3 is made up of 16 amino acids. Written as DNA, the CDR3 is TGTGCCAGCAGTGAACTTTTAGGCAGAATTAACACTGAAGCTTTCTTT. It codes for CASSELLGRINTEAFF.

The chain is built from TRBV6-1 and TRBJ2-3, with D maybe TRBD1 (6 bases). The V end lost 2 bases, the J end lost 0 bases, and 15 bases lay between the germline ends. Germline V CDR1 and CDR2: MNHNS, SASEGT. The CDR3 runs 17 residues. The CDR3 nucleotides are TGTGCCAGCAGTGAACGGGCAGGGGCCATTAGCACAGATACGCAGTATTTT. It codes for CASSERAGAISTDTQYF.

The chain joins TRBV5-6 to TRBJ1-5; weak D call: TRBD1 (5 bases). CDR1 is SGHDT and CDR2 is YYEEEE in the germline V gene. The CDR3 is 19 residues long. The V end was cut by 3 bases, the J end by 0 bases, with 22 bases between. CDR3 in amino acids: CASSWRGAGRGYSNQPQHF. The DNA of the CDR3 is TGTGCCAGCAGCTGGAGAGGGGCAGGAAGGGGCTATAGCAATCAGCCCCAGCATTTT.

This chain connects TRBV23-1 to TRBJ2-7, with a tentative D call TRBD1 (5 bases). TRBV23-1 is known as an ORF, though its function is uncertain. CDR3 length: 14 residues. V was shortened by 1 base and J by 2 bases, with 9 bases between the two germline ends. The CDR3 nucleotides are TGCGCCAGCAGTCAATGTGACAGAACCTACGAGCAGTACGTC. Translated, it gives CASSQCDRTYEQYV.

V is TRBV10-1 and J is TRBJ2-4; no reliable D call. Germline V lookup: CDR1 WNHNN, CDR2 SYGVQD (reference sequence). The CDR3 length is 14 residues. V gave up 0 bases and J gave up 0 bases, with 3 bases separating them. The CDR3 protein is CASSESLAKNIQYF. Here the CDR3 DNA reads TGCGCCAGCAGTGAGTCATTAGCCAAAAACATTCAGTACTTC.

V is TRBV2 and J is TRBJ1-5, with 9 positions matching TRBD1. The ends lost 6 bases at V and 6 bases at J; junction bases unmatched: 6. The CDR3 is made up of 14 amino acids. Looked up from germline, CDR1 is SNHLY and CDR2 is FYNNEI. CDR3 protein: CASRGQGLAQPQHF. CDR3 DNA: TGTGCCAGCAGGGGACAGGGTTTAGCTCAGCCCCAGCATTTT.

This sequence joins TRBV2 and TRBJ1-6, with 7 positions matching TRBD1. Trimming cost V 7 bases and J 9 bases; bases outside gene matches: 9. Germline CDR1 is SNHLY and CDR2 is FYNNEI. The CDR3 extends over 14 amino acids. The CDR3 spells CASMGGRGSSPLHF. Here the CDR3 DNA reads TGTGCCAGCATGGGCGGCAGGGGGAGTTCACCCCTCCACTTT.

The gene calls are TRBV6-5 and TRBJ1-4, with D perhaps TRBD1 (6 bases). Between the trimmed V and J ends, which lost 4 bases and 7 bases, there was a span of 16 bases. Germline-derived CDR1 and CDR2 are MNHEY and SVGAGI. This CDR3 region has 15 residues. CDR3 nucleotides: TGTGCCAGCAGTTTCGGGGGGGCGGTCGGTGAAAAACTGTTTTTT. Translation gives CASSFGGAVGEKLFF.

The J gene is TRBJ2-5, the V gene TRBV11-3; tentatively, D is TRBD2 (5 bases). The CDR3 has 14 amino acids. V lost 1 base and J 5 bases, leaving 11 bases between the germline ends. The germline V gene has CDR1 SGHNT and CDR2 YENEEA. The CDR3 bases are TGTGCCAGCAGCTTAGGTTCGGGGATGGAGACCCAGTACTTC. Translated: CASSLGSGMETQYF.

This clone was counted a single time. Because the CDR3's place on the DNA is in doubt, the DNA is left out and the CDR3 is given as listed by TCRdb. This sequence joins TRBV10-2 and TRBJ2-2; the table's D call, TRBD2, was not checked against the DNA. The CDR3 spans 15 amino acids, including both terminal residues. CDR1 WSHSY and CDR2 SAAADI come from the germline V gene. CDR3 sequence reads: CASILGRTNTGELFF.

V usage is TRBV2 and J usage is TRBJ1-5; D perhaps matches TRBD1 (5 bases). Germline CDR1 is SNHLY and CDR2 is FYNNEI. The CDR3 contains 15 residues. V lost 4 bases and J 5 bases, leaving 15 bases between the germline ends. The CDR3 DNA is TGTGCCAGCAGTGTAGAGGGGCGAGCCTATCAGCCCCAGCATTTT. Translated, it gives CASSVEGRAYQPQHF.

The genes are TRBV5-1 and TRBJ2-1, with TRBD2 as a possible D gene (6 bases). The V end lost 0 bases, the J end lost 6 bases, and 16 bases lay between the germline ends. Germline CDR1 and CDR2: SGHRS and YFSETQ. CDR3 length equals 16 residues. CDR3 residues: CASSLGGTQAFNEQFF. Here the CDR3 DNA reads TGCGCCAGCAGCTTGGGGGGGACTCAAGCGTTCAATGAGCAGTTCTTC.

Here the CDR3 DNA reads TGTGCCAGCACAGAGAGCTTCAATCAGCCCCAGCATTTT. Translation: CASTESFNQPQHF. The chain uses TRBV6-5 and TRBJ1-5; no firm D call. The CDR3 is made up of 13 amino acids. V gave up 7 bases and J gave up 3 bases, with 10 bases separating them. Per germline, CDR1 MNHEY and CDR2 SVGAGI.

The chain uses TRBV5-4 and TRBJ2-1; 8 bases map to TRBD2. The ends lost 2 bases at V and 4 bases at J; junction bases unmatched: 14. CDR3 length: 18 amino acids. Germline V CDR1 and CDR2: SGHNT, YYREEE (reference sequence). CDR3 protein: CASSFRAGSLAGYNEQFF. The CDR3 bases are TGTGCCAGCAGCTTTCGGGCAGGGAGTCTAGCGGGTTACAATGAGCAGTTCTTC.

V usage is TRBV14 and J usage is TRBJ1-2, with a weak D call TRBD1 (6 bases). The CDR3 length is 12 residues. Germline V gene data show CDR1 as SGHDN and CDR2 as FVKESK. Trimming took 4 bases from V and 4 from J, leaving 7 bases between them. CDR3 amino acids: CASSPQGYGYTF. CDR3 DNA: TGTGCCAGCAGCCCACAGGGCTATGGCTACACCTTC.

The CDR3 region has the DNA TGTGCCAGCAGACCATGGACAGGACTAAAATTAAAATCCCATTCACCCCTCCACTTT. Protein sequence: CASRPWTGLKLKSHSPLHF. This sequence joins TRBV7-9 and TRBJ1-6; 7 positions agree with TRBD1. The length of the CDR3 is 19 residues. Germline V gene data show CDR1 as SEHNR and CDR2 as FQNEAQ (reference sequence). Losses at the gene ends were 6 bases for V and 8 bases for J; bases not matched to a gene: 22.

The chain couples TRBV9 to TRBJ1-4; D perhaps matches TRBD1 (5 bases). V lost 1 base and J lost 8, with 15 bases in between. Germline CDR1 reads SGDLS; CDR2 reads YYNGEE. The CDR3 spans 15 residues. CDR3: CASSVIPGRDEKLFF. Here the CDR3 DNA reads TGTGCCAGCAGCGTAATCCCCGGCAGGGACGAAAAACTGTTTTTT. Variable domain in full (rest from reference TRBV9 and TRBJ1-4): DSGVTQTPKHLITATGQRVTLRCSPRSGDLSVYWYQQSLDQGLQFLIQYYNGEERAKGNILERFSAQQFPDLHSELNLSSLELGDSALYFCASSVIPGRDEKLFFGSGTQLSVL.

J is TRBJ2-7 and V is TRBV28; D is ambiguous. Germline V lookup: CDR1 MDHEN, CDR2 SYDVKM. This CDR3 comprises 12 residues. V shed 3 bases and J shed 4 bases, with 7 bases lying between them. DNA for the CDR3: TGTGCCAGCAGTTTCATGGGTTACGAGCAGTACGTC. Protein sequence: CASSFMGYEQYV.

V and J are TRBV2 and TRBJ1-3, with a weak D call TRBD1 (5 bases). The length of the CDR3 is 13 residues. Per germline, CDR1 SNHLY and CDR2 FYNNEI. Trimming removed 6 bases at V and 11 bases at J, with 17 bases between. Here the CDR3 reads CASRPPLGVSIYF. CDR3 in DNA: TGTGCCAGCAGGCCCCCCCTAGGGGTTTCCATATATTTT.

The chain carries TRBV19 and TRBJ1-1, with TRBD1 as a possible D gene (6 bases). The CDR3 runs 13 residues. The germline V gene encodes CDR1 LNHDA and CDR2 SQIVND (reference sequence). Trimming shortened V by 8 bases and J by 6 bases, and 16 bases separated the two germline ends. CDR3 nucleotides: TGTGCCAGTTTCTACCCTGGGGGCGCTGAAGCTTTCTTT. Protein sequence: CASFYPGGAEAFF.